A single sample is the source of the 3 T cell receptor beta chains below, sequenced in a study of T cells in Graves' hyperthyroidism and ophthalmopathy. TCR beta CDR3 regions were amplified from RNA transcripts. First-round RT-PCR of the TCR CDR3 relied on the HTBI primer set. TCRdb reanalysed the multiplex PCR reads using MiXCR and keeps one entry per CDR3 protein. The table lists around 300,000 distinct CDR3 sequences, roughly 19% of them singletons. The source material was blood. These receptor sequences come from a man over 45 with Graves' ophthalmopathy.

This clonotype has a count of ten or more. The chain uses TRBV2 and TRBJ2-7, with TRBD2 matching 12 bases. Germline V gene data show CDR1 as SNHLY and CDR2 as FYNNEI. The CDR3 covers 15 residues. V dropped 3 bases and J dropped 5; count of bases not matched to a gene: 5. The CDR3 loop is CASSDGLAGIDEQYF. The CDR3 coding sequence is TGTGCCAGCAGTGACGGACTAGCGGGAATCGACGAGCAGTACTTC.

The chain carries TRBV19 and TRBJ2-3; tentatively, D is TRBD1 or TRBD2 (5 bases each). The CDR3 consists of 16 residues. Deletions cut 5 bases from V and 7 bases from J, with 22 bases between. Germline CDR1 and CDR2: LNHDA and SQIVND (reference sequence). The CDR3 DNA sequence: TGTGCCAGTAGTTCCCCCGCGGCCAGAGAGGGGTATACGCAGTATTTT. It yields the protein CASSSPAAREGYTQYF.

As concerns this clonotype: This CDR3 is missing its conserved last phenylalanine or tryptophan, likely due to a read error. This sequence joins TRBV18 and TRBJ2-7, with 7 bases fitting TRBD1. The length of the CDR3 is 15 residues. Germline values: CDR1 KGHSH, CDR2 LQKENI. The J segment lost 6 bases and the V segment lost 3 bases, leaving 11 bases of the junction unmatched. The CDR3 coding sequence is TGTGCCAGCTCACCGTCCGGGACAGAATCTTCCGAGCAGTACCTC. It yields the protein CASSPSGTESSEQYL.